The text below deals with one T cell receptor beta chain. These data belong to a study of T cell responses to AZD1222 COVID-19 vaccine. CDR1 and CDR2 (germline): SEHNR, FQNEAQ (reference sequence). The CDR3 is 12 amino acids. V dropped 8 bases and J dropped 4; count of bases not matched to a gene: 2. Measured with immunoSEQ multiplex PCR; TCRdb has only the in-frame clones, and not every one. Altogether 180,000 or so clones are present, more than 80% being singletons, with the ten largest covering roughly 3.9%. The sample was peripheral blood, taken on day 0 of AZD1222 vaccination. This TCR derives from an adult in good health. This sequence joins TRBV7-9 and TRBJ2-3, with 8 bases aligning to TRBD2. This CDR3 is CASYGGADTQYF. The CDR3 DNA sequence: TGTGCCAGCTACGGGGGGGCAGATACGCAGTATTTT.